These T cell receptor beta chains were read from a single sample in a study of T cell changes during pregnancy in multiple sclerosis. Only in-frame clones appear in the TCRdb table, and some are missing; sequencing was by immunoSEQ multiplex PCR. The sample gives about 81,000 clones, roughly 93% of which show up once; more than 2% is in the top ten. Material: peripheral blood, obtained in the third trimester of pregnancy. The source is a female donor with multiple sclerosis, enrolled in a pregnancy study. Both conserved end residues are part of each CDR3.

J,V,CDR3
TRBJ2-1,TRBV5-1,CASSSSGTLYNEQFF
TRBJ1-1,TRBV13,CASSLGQNTEAFF
TRBJ1-1,TRBV7-3,CASSLTGEDDTEAFF
TRBJ2-5,TRBV6-4,CASSARARETQYF
TRBJ1-5,TRBV7-2,CASSPGPGGNQPQHF
TRBJ2-3,TRBV6-5,CASGRGSFSNTQYF
TRBJ2-2,TRBV5-6,CASSLDRENTGELFF
TRBJ2-1,TRBV7-8,CASSLRLAARYNEQFF
TRBJ2-5,TRBV5-6,CASSLDGEETQYF
TRBJ2-5,TRBV10-3,CAISESQKETQYF
TRBJ2-3,TRBV29-1,CSAGTSGVQDTQYF
TRBJ1-1,TRBV30,CAWSPGGPEAFF
TRBJ2-3,TRBV30,CAWRRGGGADTQYF
TRBJ2-2,TRBV4-2,CASSLAGIYTGELFF
TRBJ2-1,TRBV18,CASSPQQPHGQFF
TRBJ1-1,TRBV14,CASSQAGHTEAFF
TRBJ1-4,TRBV7-9,CASSWRTGPGEKLFF
TRBJ1-1,TRBV4-1,CASSPGPDLNTEAFF
TRBJ2-1,TRBV5-1,CASSGDPWDIPSGGALGEQFF
TRBJ2-7,TRBV5-1,CASSEAGTVTYEQYF
TRBJ1-5,TRBV29-1,CSVQGTVNQPQHF
TRBJ2-2,TRBV7-9,CASSLVGTGGAGELFF
TRBJ2-2,TRBV5-4,CASKAGGPGDTGELFF
TRBJ1-5,TRBV19,CASSPGTGVRSNQPQHF
TRBJ1-1,TRBV21-1,CASSNNETGRHTEAFF
TRBJ1-6,TRBV9,CASSTTSLGAKLGSPLHF
TRBJ1-1,TRBV7-9,CASSLTALNTEAFF
TRBJ2-5,TRBV9,CASSAPGGGETQYF
TRBJ1-2,TRBV6-5,CASSYSNRVDGYTF
TRBJ1-1,TRBV6-5,CASSYWAENTEAFF
TRBJ1-6,TRBV7-6,CASSPRESSYNSPLHF
TRBJ2-7,TRBV7-8,CASSLALSGGATRYEQYF
TRBJ2-6,TRBV2,CAGTGTGPSGANVLTF
TRBJ2-3,TRBV6-6,CAIGGGGAGLAHTQYF
TRBJ2-3,TRBV11-2,CASSQDGGSGVRSLGTQYF
TRBJ1-5,TRBV9,CASSSSSSFLHF
TRBJ1-4,TRBV7-2,CASSSVREKLFF
TRBJ2-5,TRBV13,CASSLGALGETQYF
TRBJ2-7,TRBV13,CASSSALAGETYEQYF
TRBJ2-2,TRBV6-5,CASSYETGSATGELFF
TRBJ1-1,TRBV6-1,CASSEFRTGGEAFF
TRBJ2-3,TRBV19,CASSIERRGGTDTQYF
TRBJ2-3,TRBV19,CASSIDLEADTQYF